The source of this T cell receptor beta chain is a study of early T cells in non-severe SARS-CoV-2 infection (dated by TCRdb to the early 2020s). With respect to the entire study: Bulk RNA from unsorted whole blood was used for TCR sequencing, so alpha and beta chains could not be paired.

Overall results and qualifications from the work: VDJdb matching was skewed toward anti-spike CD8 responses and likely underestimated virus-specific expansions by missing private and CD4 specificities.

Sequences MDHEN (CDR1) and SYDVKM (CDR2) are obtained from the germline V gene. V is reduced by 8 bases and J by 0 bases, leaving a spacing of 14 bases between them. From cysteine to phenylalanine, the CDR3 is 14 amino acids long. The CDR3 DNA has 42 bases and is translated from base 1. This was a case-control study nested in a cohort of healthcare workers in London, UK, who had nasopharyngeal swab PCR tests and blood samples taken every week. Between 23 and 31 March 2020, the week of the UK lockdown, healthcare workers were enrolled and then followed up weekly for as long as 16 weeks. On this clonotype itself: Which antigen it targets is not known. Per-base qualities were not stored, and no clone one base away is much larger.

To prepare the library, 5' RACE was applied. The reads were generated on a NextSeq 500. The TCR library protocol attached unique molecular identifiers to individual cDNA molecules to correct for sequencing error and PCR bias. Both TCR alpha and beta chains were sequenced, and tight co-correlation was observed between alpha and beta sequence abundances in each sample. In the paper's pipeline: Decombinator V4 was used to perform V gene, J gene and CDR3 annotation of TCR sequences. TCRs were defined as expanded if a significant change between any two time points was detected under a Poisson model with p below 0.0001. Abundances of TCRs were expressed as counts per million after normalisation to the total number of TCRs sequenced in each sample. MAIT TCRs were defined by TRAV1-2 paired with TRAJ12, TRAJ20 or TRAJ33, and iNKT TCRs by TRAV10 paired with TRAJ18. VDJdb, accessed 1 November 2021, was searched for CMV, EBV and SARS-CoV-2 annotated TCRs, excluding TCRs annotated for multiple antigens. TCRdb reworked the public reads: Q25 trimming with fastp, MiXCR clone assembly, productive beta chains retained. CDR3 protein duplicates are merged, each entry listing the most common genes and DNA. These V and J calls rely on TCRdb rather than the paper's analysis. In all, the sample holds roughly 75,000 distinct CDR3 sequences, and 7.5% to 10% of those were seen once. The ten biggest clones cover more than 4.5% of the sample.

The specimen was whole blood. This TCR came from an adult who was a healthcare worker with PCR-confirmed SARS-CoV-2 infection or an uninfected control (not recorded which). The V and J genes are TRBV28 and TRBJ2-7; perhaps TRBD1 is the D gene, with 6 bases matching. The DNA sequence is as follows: TGTGCCAGCGGTAGGGGGATCCTCTCCTACGAGCAGTACTTC. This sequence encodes CASGRGILSYEQYF.